This TCR beta chain comes out of a study of T cells after yellow fever vaccination. Researchers made TCR cDNA using 5'RACE template switching, and this step added a universal primer site and UMIs. TCRdb used MiXCR to reprocess the 5' RACE reads, holding one entry per CDR3 protein. Among a few hundred thousand distinct CDR3 sequences, 3.5% to 4.5% were seen once, and the ten largest hold 20% to 25%. The table lists this clonotype with a few counts. What it binds is not known. Study results and limitations: A secondary response was less intense yet reached its peak sooner, at day 5 versus 15. CD4 and CD8 compartments shared a small share of clonotypes.

Germline CDR1 SQVTM, CDR2 ANQGSEA. The V end was cut by 5 bases, the J end by 5 bases, with 15 bases between. The CDR3 runs 13 residues. This TCR was sampled from a man younger than 35 who received the YFV17D yellow fever vaccine. The V and J genes are TRBV29-1 and TRBJ2-5, with D possibly being TRBD2 (5 bases). Material: PBMCs, obtained 5 days after the yellow fever booster vaccination. The CDR3 region is CSVNRGPGETQYF. DNA of the CDR3: TGCAGCGTTAATCGCGGGCCTGGGGAGACCCAGTACTTC.